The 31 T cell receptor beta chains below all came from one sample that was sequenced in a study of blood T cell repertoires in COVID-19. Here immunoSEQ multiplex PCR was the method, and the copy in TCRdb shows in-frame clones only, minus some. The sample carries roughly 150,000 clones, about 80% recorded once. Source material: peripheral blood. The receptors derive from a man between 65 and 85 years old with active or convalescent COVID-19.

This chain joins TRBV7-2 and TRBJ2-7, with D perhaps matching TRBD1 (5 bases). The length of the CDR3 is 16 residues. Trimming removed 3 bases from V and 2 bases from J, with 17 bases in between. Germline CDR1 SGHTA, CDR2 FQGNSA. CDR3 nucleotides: TGTGCCAGCAGCTTCCATGGGGCGTCGGCCACCTACGAGCAGTACTTC. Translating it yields CASSFHGASATYEQYF.

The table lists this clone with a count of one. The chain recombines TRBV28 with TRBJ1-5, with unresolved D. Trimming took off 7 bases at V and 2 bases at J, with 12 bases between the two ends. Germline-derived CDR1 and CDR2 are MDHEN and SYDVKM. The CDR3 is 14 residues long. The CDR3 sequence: CASTVGIRNQPQHF. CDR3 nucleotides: TGTGCCAGCACCGTCGGGATTCGCAATCAGCCCCAGCATTTT.

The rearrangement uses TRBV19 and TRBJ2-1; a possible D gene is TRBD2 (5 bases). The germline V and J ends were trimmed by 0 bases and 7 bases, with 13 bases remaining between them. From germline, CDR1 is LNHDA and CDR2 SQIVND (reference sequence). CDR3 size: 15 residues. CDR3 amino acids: CASSIDRFRGNEQFF. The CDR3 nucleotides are TGTGCCAGTAGTATAGATCGGTTCCGCGGGAATGAGCAGTTCTTC.

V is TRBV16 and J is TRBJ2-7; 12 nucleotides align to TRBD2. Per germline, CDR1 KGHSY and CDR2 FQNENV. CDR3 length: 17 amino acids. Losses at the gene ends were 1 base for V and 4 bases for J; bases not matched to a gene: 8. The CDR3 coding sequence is TGTGCCAGCAGCCAATGGTCTAGCGGGAGGGCCGGGTACGAGCAGTACTTC. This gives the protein CASSQWSSGRAGYEQYF.

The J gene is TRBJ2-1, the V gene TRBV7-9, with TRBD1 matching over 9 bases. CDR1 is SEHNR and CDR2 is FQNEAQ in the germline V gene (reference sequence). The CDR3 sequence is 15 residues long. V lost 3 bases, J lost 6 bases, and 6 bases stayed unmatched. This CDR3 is CASSLDRGHGNEQFF. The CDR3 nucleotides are TGTGCCAGCAGCTTGGACAGGGGTCACGGCAATGAGCAGTTCTTC.

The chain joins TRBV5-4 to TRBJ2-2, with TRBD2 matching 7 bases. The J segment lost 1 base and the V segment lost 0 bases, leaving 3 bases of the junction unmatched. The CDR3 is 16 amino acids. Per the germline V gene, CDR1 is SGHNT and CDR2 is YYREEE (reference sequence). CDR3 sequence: CASSLDPSGNTGELFF. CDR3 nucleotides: TGTGCCAGCAGCTTGGATCCTAGCGGGAACACCGGGGAGCTGTTTTTT.

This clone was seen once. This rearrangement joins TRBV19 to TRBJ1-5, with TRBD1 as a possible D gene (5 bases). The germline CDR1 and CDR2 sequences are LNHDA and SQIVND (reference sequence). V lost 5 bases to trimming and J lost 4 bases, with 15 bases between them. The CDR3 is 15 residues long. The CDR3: CASSYSGSGNQPQHF. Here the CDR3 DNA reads TGTGCCAGTAGTTACTCCGGGTCAGGGAATCAGCCCCAGCATTTT.

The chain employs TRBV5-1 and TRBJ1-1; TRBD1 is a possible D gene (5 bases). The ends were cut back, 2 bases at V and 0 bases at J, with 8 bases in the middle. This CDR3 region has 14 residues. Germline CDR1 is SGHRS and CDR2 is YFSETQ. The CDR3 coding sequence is TGCGCCAGCAGCTTTGGACACATGAACACTGAAGCTTTCTTT. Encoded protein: CASSFGHMNTEAFF.

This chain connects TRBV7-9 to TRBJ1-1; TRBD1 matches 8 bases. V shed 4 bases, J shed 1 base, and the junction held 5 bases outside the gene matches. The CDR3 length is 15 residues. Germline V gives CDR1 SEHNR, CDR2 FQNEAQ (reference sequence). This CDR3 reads CASSSDRGGNTEAFF. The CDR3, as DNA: TGTGCCAGCAGCTCTGACAGGGGAGGGAACACTGAAGCTTTCTTT.

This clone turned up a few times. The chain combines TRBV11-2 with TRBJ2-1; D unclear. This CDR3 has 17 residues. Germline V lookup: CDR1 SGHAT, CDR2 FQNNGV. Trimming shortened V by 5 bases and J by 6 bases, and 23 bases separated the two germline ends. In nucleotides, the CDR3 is TGTGCCAGCAGCAGCCCGAGGCCCTCGGTTCGTATCAATGAGCAGTTCTTC. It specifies CASSSPRPSVRINEQFF.

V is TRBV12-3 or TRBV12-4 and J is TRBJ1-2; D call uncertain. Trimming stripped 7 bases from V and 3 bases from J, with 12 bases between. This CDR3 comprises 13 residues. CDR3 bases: TGTGCCAGCACCGGCACAGTAGACTATGGCTACACCTTC. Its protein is CASTGTVDYGYTF.

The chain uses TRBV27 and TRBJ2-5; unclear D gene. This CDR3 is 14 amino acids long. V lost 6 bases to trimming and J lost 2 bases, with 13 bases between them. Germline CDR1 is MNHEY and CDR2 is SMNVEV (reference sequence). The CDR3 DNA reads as TGTGCCAGCAGACCCGACATAGGACAAGAGACCCAGTACTTC. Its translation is CASRPDIGQETQYF.

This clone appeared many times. CDR3 in amino acids: CASSSTSESNQPQHF. The CDR3 nucleotides are TGTGCCAGCAGCTCGACCAGCGAGAGCAATCAGCCCCAGCATTTT. The chain combines TRBV7-6 with TRBJ1-5, with D unclear. CDR3 length equals 15 residues. Per the germline V gene, CDR1 is SGHVS and CDR2 is FNYEAQ. Trimming removed 4 bases at V and 1 base at J, with 11 bases between.

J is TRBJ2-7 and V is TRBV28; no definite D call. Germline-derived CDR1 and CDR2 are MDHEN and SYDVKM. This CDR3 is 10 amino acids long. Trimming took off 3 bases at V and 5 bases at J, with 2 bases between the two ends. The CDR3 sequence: CASSFNEQYF. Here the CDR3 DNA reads TGTGCCAGCAGTTTTAACGAGCAGTACTTC.

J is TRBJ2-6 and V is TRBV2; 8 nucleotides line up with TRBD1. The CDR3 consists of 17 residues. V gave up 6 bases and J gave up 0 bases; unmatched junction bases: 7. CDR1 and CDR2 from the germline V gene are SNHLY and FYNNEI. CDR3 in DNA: TGTGCCAGCAGGACGGGACAGGACCTCTCTGGGGCCAACGTCCTGACTTTC. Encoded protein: CASRTGQDLSGANVLTF.

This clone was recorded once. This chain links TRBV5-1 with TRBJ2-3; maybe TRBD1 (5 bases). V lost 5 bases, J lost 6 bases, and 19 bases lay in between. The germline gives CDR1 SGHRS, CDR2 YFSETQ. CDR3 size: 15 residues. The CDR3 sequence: CASRRQSAPQDTQYF. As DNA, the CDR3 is TGCGCCAGCAGACGACAGTCGGCCCCCCAGGATACGCAGTATTTT.

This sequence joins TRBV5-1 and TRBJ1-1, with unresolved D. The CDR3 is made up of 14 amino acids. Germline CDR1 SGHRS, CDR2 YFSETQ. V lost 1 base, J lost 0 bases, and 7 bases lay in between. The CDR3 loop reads CASSLQQMNTEAFF. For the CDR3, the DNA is TGCGCCAGCAGCTTGCAACAGATGAACACTGAAGCTTTCTTT.

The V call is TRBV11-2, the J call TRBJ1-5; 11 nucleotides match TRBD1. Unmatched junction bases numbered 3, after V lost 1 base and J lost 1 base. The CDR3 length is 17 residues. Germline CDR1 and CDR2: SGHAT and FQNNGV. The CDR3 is CASSLGTGGLSNQPQHF. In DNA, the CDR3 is TGTGCCAGCAGCTTAGGGACAGGGGGCTTGAGCAATCAGCCCCAGCATTTT. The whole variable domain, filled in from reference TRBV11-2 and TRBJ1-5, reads EAGVAQSPRYKIIEKRQSVAFWCNPISGHATLYWYQQILGQGPKLLIQFQNNGVVDDSQLPKDRFSAERLKGVDSTLKIQPAKLEDSAVYLCASSLGTGGLSNQPQHFGDGTRLSIL.

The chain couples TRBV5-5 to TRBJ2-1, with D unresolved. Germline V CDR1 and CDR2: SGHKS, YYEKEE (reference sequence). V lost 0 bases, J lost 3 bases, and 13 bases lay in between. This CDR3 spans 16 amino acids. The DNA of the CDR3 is TGTGCCAGCAGCTTGGAACCTACTAAGCTCTACAATGAGCAGTTCTTC. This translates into CASSLEPTKLYNEQFF.

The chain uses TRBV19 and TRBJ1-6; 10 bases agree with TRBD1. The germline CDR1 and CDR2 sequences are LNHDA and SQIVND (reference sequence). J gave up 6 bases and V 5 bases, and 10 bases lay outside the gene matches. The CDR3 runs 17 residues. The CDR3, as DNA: TGTGCCAGTAGTTCCCGGACAGGGGGACCTACTAATTCACCCCTCCACTTT. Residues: CASSSRTGGPTNSPLHF.

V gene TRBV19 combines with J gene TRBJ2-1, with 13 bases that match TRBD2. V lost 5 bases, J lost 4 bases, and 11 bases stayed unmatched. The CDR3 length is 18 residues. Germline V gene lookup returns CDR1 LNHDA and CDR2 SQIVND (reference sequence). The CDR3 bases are TGTGCCAGTAGTCCCCGGACTAGCGGGAGCCATGGGTACAATGAGCAGTTCTTC. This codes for CASSPRTSGSHGYNEQFF.

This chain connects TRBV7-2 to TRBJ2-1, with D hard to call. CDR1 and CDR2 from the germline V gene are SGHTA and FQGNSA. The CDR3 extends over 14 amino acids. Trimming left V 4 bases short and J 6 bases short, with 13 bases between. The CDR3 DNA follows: TGTGCCAGCAGCTACTACTTCAGCTCCAATGAGCAGTTCTTC. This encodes CASSYYFSSNEQFF. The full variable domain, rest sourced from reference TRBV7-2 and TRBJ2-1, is GAGVSQSPSNKVTEKGKDVELRCDPISGHTALYWYRQSLGQGLEFLIYFQGNSAPDKSGLPSDRFSAERTGGSVSTLTIQRTQQEDSAVYLCASSYYFSSNEQFFGPGTRLTVL.

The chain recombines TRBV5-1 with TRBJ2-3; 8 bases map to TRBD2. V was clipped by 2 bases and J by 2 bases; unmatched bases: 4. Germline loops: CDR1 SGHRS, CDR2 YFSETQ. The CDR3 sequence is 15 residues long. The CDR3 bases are TGCGCCAGCAGCTTTGAAGCGGGAGTCACAGATACGCAGTATTTT. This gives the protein CASSFEAGVTDTQYF.

The CDR3 reads CASTGGGANTEAFF. The CDR3, as DNA: TGTGCCAGCACCGGAGGGGGCGCGAACACTGAAGCTTTCTTT. The V and J genes are TRBV6-5 and TRBJ1-1; 7 positions match TRBD1. The CDR3 spans 14 residues. Germline values: CDR1 MNHEY, CDR2 SVGAGI. The trim removed 7 bases at V and 1 base at J, leaving 6 bases unmatched.

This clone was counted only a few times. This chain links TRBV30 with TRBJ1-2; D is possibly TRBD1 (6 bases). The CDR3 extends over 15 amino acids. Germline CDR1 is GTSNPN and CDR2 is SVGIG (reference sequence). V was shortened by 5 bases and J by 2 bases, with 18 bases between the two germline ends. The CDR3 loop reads CAWDPGHRRNYGYTF. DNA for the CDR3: TGTGCCTGGGATCCGGGACACCGAAGGAACTATGGCTACACCTTC.

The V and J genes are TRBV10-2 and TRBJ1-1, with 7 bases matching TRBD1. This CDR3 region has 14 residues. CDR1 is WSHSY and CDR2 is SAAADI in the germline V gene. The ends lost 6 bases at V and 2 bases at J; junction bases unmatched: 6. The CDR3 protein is CASRGQTRNTEAFF. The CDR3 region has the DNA TGCGCCAGCAGGGGACAGACCAGAAACACTGAAGCTTTCTTT.

CDR3 DNA sequence: TGCAGCGTTGTAATTGGGGCTCGTTATGGCTACACCTTC. Translating it yields CSVVIGARYGYTF. The chain employs TRBV29-1 and TRBJ1-2; a possible D gene is TRBD1 (5 bases). The CDR3 is 13 residues long. Germline loops: CDR1 SQVTM, CDR2 ANQGSEA. V was pared by 4 bases and J by 5 bases, with 14 bases between.

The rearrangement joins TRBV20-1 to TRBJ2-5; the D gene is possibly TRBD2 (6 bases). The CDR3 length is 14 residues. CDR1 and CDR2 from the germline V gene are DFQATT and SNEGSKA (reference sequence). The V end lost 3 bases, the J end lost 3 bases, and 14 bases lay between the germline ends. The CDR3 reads CSASGGQIKETQYF. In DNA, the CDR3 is TGCAGTGCTAGTGGAGGGCAGATTAAAGAGACCCAGTACTTC.

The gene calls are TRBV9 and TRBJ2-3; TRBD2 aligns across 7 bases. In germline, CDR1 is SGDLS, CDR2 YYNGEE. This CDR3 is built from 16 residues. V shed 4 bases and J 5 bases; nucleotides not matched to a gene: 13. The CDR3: CASSLLPAGEVDTQYF. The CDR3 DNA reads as TGTGCCAGCAGCCTCCTCCCCGCGGGGGAGGTAGATACGCAGTATTTT.

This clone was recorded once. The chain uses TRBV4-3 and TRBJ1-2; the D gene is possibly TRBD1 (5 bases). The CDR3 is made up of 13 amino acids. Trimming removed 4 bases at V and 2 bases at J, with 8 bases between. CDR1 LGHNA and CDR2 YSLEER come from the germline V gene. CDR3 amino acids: CASSPDTNYGYTF. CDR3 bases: TGCGCCAGCAGCCCGGACACAAACTATGGCTACACCTTC.

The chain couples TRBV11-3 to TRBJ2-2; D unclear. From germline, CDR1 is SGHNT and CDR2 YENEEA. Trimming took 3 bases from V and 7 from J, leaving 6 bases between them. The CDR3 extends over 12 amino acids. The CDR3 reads CASSFDFGELFF. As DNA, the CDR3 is TGTGCCAGCAGCTTTGACTTCGGGGAGCTGTTTTTT.